The 25 T cell receptor beta chains given below trace back to one sample, sequenced in a study of cytomegalovirus exposure and HLA in healthy donors. The PCR employed 60 Vbeta primers together with 13 Jbeta primers. Repertoires were generated with immunoSEQ multiplex PCR, while TCRdb's copy carries only in-frame clones and drops some. The sample holds under 150,000 clones; over 80% are singletons and the top ten take roughly 3.4%. Sequenced input: PBMCs. Receptors originate from a male donor in good health and CMV-seronegative.

The J gene is TRBJ1-5, the V gene TRBV7-6; D ambiguous. Germline loops: CDR1 SGHVS, CDR2 FNYEAQ. V lost 1 base and J 4 bases, leaving 8 bases between the germline ends. CDR3 length: 14 amino acids. The CDR3 spells CASSLVGGNQPQHF. CDR3 DNA sequence: TGTGCCAGCAGCTTAGTCGGAGGGAATCAGCCCCAGCATTTT.

This clone was counted once. J is TRBJ1-4 and V is TRBV7-5; TRBD1 was called by the table and not checked on the DNA. TRBV7-5 is a documented pseudogene. The CDR3 loop spans 17 amino acids. The chain's CDR3 is CARSFDRARLPDEKLFF. Here the CDR3 DNA reads TGTGCCAGAAGCTTCGACAGGGCACGGCTCCCGGATGAAAAACTGTTTTTT.

This rearrangement joins TRBV27 to TRBJ1-1; D may be TRBD1 (5 bases). This CDR3 spans 13 amino acids. CDR1 MNHEY and CDR2 SMNVEV come from the germline V gene (reference sequence). The V end was cut by 6 bases, the J end by 5 bases, with 13 bases between. CDR3: CASRLGHITEAFF. The DNA for the CDR3 is TGTGCCAGCAGGCTCGGACATATAACTGAAGCTTTCTTT.

The gene calls are TRBV7-8 and TRBJ2-5, with a tentative D call TRBD2 (7 bases). V lost 6 bases and J 11 bases, leaving 28 bases between the germline ends. The CDR3 has 16 amino acids. Germline V CDR1 and CDR2: SGHVS, FQNEAQ. The CDR3 region is CASSLGGGRGVREQYF. CDR3 DNA sequence: TGTGCCAGCAGTCTGGGGGGGGGCCGTGGTGTTAGGGAGCAGTACTTC.

V usage is TRBV7-6 and J usage is TRBJ2-2; TRBD1 matches 9 bases. The germline V gene has CDR1 SGHVS and CDR2 FNYEAQ. Trimming cost V 3 bases and J 7 bases; bases outside gene matches: 6. This CDR3 has 15 amino acids. CDR3 sequence reads: CASSFVTGGIGELFF. Here the CDR3 DNA reads TGTGCCAGCAGCTTCGTGACAGGGGGTATCGGGGAGCTGTTTTTT.

The chain carries TRBV15 and TRBJ2-7; D might be TRBD2 (6 bases). V was pared by 3 bases and J by 3 bases, with 9 bases between. The CDR3 totals 13 residues. The germline V gene has CDR1 LNHNV and CDR2 YYDKDF (reference sequence). The chain's CDR3 is CATSSRGDYEQYF. The CDR3 region has the DNA TGTGCCACCAGCAGTCGCGGGGACTACGAGCAGTACTTC.

Remarks on this clone: Compared with germline, one end of the junction differs, possibly owing to a read error. The chain employs TRBV7-7 and TRBJ2-2; 7 bases are shared with TRBD1. There are 17 residues in the CDR3. Germline V gene sequence: CDR1 SSHAT, CDR2 FNYEAQ (reference sequence). CDR3 residues: CASTPLEDRPNTGELFF. Here the CDR3 DNA reads TGTGCTAGCACACCCTTGGAGGACAGGCCGAACACCGGGGAGCTGTTTTTT.

The chain links TRBV7-9 to TRBJ2-7; D is possibly TRBD2 (5 bases). Germline-derived CDR1 and CDR2 are SEHNR and FQNEAQ (reference sequence). Trimming left V 5 bases short and J 6 bases short, with 8 bases between. The CDR3 is 11 amino acids. The CDR3 reads CASSRGGEQYF. For the CDR3, the DNA is TGTGCCAGCAGCCGGGGTGGCGAGCAGTACTTC.

In regard to this clone: The same CDR3 also results from other DNA sequences found in this sample. V and J are TRBV11-2 and TRBJ2-7; 7 bases line up with TRBD1. Germline-derived CDR1 and CDR2 are SGHAT and FQNNGV. Losses at the gene ends were 3 bases for V and 0 bases for J; bases not matched to a gene: 8. The length of the CDR3 is 16 residues. The CDR3 coding sequence is TGTGCCAGCAGCTTGGCCCCCGGACAGGCCTCCTACGAGCAGTACTTC. It is translated as CASSLAPGQASYEQYF. The full variable domain, with the rest looked up from reference TRBV11-2 and TRBJ2-7, is EAGVAQSPRYKIIEKRQSVAFWCNPISGHATLYWYQQILGQGPKLLIQFQNNGVVDDSQLPKDRFSAERLKGVDSTLKIQPAKLEDSAVYLCASSLAPGQASYEQYFGPGTRLTVT.

Only one count was recorded for this clone. The chain is built from TRBV14 and TRBJ2-5; tentatively, D is TRBD1 (6 bases). Trimming left V 4 bases short and J 5 bases short, with 17 bases between. Germline CDR1 and CDR2: SGHDN and FVKESK. CDR3 length equals 15 residues. The CDR3, as DNA: TGTGCCAGCAGCCTGTTCAGGGGTCAGGACGAGACCCAGTACTTC. Amino acid sequence: CASSLFRGQDETQYF. The full variable domain, with the rest looked up from reference TRBV14 and TRBJ2-5, is EAGVTQFPSHSVIEKGQTVTLRCDPISGHDNLYWYRRVMGKEIKFLLHFVKESKQDESGMPNNRFLAERTGGTYSTLKVQPAELEDSGVYFCASSLFRGQDETQYFGPGTRLLVL.

This rearrangement joins TRBV5-6 to TRBJ2-7; tentative D call: TRBD1 (5 bases). There are 15 residues in the CDR3. Trimming pared 4 bases from V and 1 base from J, leaving 15 bases between. Germline V CDR1 and CDR2: SGHDT, YYEEEE. The CDR3 loop reads CASSPRSRGSYEQYF. Written as DNA, the CDR3 is TGTGCCAGCAGCCCGAGGAGTAGGGGATCCTACGAGCAGTACTTC.

This chain joins TRBV1 and TRBJ2-1; the DNA was not compared with TRBD2, the D call given in the table. TRBV1 counts as a pseudogene. The CDR3 length is 14 residues. The CDR3 bases are TGCACCAGCATCTCGGGACTAGCGGGGGATGAGCAGTTCTTC. Its protein product is CTSISGLAGDEQFF.

V usage is TRBV5-4 and J usage is TRBJ2-1; D perhaps matches TRBD1 (5 bases). CDR3 size: 14 residues. From germline, CDR1 is SGHNT and CDR2 YYREEE (reference sequence). Trimming stripped 0 bases from V and 8 bases from J, with 12 bases between. DNA for the CDR3: TGTGCCAGCAGCTTGGAGTCTGAGACAGATGAGCAGTTCTTC. Translating it yields CASSLESETDEQFF.

This chain links TRBV6-6 with TRBJ2-5; D not resolved. The J call may be mistaken, given a closer DNA end match to TRBJ2-7. This CDR3 spans 12 amino acids. CDR1 is MNHNY, CDR2 SVGAGI, per germline (reference sequence). DNA of the CDR3: TGTGCCAGCAGTTGGAGTCTTAGCGAGCAGTACTTC. Its translation is CASSWSLSEQYF.

This clone showed up many times. In nucleotides, the CDR3 is TGTGCCAGCAGGAGGACTAGCGGGGAGCTCACAGATACGCAGTATTTT. Amino acid sequence: CASRRTSGELTDTQYF. The chain couples TRBV25-1 to TRBJ2-3, with 12 bases fitting TRBD2. CDR1 is MGHDK, CDR2 SYGVNS, per germline. This CDR3 spans 16 amino acids. The V gene end was trimmed by 6 bases and the J gene end by 2 bases; junction bases not matched to a gene: 6.

The chain recombines TRBV7-6 with TRBJ1-5; the D is unclear. Germline assignment: CDR1 SGHVS and CDR2 FNYEAQ. V was pared by 5 bases and J by 6 bases, with 8 bases between. CDR3 length: 12 residues. CDR3 region: CASSRVPQPQHF. As DNA, the CDR3 is TGTGCCAGCAGCAGAGTACCTCAGCCCCAGCATTTT.

The chain couples TRBV7-2 to TRBJ1-5; TRBD1 matches at 10 bases. The germline V gene has CDR1 SGHTA and CDR2 FQGNSA. V lost 5 bases to trimming and J lost 6 bases; unmatched junction nucleotides: 10. The CDR3 has 16 amino acids. This chain's CDR3 is CASSQGTGDFGQPQHF. The CDR3 DNA sequence: TGTGCCAGCAGCCAAGGGACAGGGGATTTTGGTCAGCCCCAGCATTTT. Based on the CDR3 plus reference TRBV7-2 and TRBJ1-5, the full variable domain is GAGVSQSPSNKVTEKGKDVELRCDPISGHTALYWYRQSLGQGLEFLIYFQGNSAPDKSGLPSDRFSAERTGGSVSTLTIQRTQQEDSAVYLCASSQGTGDFGQPQHFGDGTRLSIL.

This clone was observed a handful of times. The V call is TRBV6-1, the J call TRBJ2-7; the D gene is possibly TRBD1 (8 bases). Germline CDR1 and CDR2: MNHNS and SASEGT. The V gene lost 5 bases and the J gene lost 4 bases, with 15 bases spanning the gap. The CDR3 is made up of 14 amino acids. The CDR3 spells CASSLGQGGYEQYF. CDR3 nucleotide sequence: TGTGCCAGCAGTTTAGGACAGGGAGGGTACGAGCAGTACTTC.

The chain joins TRBV7-3 to TRBJ2-3; the match to TRBD2 covers 12 bases. The germline gives CDR1 SGHTA, CDR2 FQGTGA. CDR3 length equals 16 residues. V lost 2 bases to trimming and J lost 2 bases; unmatched junction nucleotides: 2. The CDR3 protein is CASSLASGRVTDTQYF. The CDR3 region has the DNA TGTGCCAGCAGCTTAGCTAGCGGGAGGGTCACAGATACGCAGTATTTT.

J is TRBJ2-2 and V is TRBV2; D is ambiguous. CDR3 length equals 14 residues. V lost 2 bases to trimming and J lost 5 bases, with 9 bases between them. Germline V gives CDR1 SNHLY, CDR2 FYNNEI. The CDR3 DNA sequence: TGTGCCAGCAGTGAATGGCATATAACCGGGGAGCTGTTTTTT. Translation: CASSEWHITGELFF.

The chain joins TRBV11-1 to TRBJ2-3; maybe TRBD1 (7 bases). Germline-derived CDR1 and CDR2 are SGHAT and FQDESV (reference sequence). Between the trimmed V and J ends, which lost 5 bases and 6 bases, there was a span of 21 bases. The CDR3 sequence is 16 residues long. In DNA, the CDR3 is TGTGCCAGCAGCCCCCGGACACCAGGGGGGACTGATACGCAGTATTTT. Translation gives CASSPRTPGGTDTQYF.

This chain links TRBV29-1 with TRBJ1-1, with a tentative D call TRBD1 (6 bases). The V gene lost 3 bases and the J gene lost 5 bases, with 7 bases spanning the gap. There are 11 residues in the CDR3. From germline, CDR1 is SQVTM and CDR2 ANQGSEA. As DNA, the CDR3 is TGCAGCGTTGACAGGGGAACTGAAGCTTTCTTT. Translating gives CSVDRGTEAFF.

The chain is built from TRBV7-9 and TRBJ1-2; D might be TRBD1 (5 bases). The CDR3 loop spans 15 amino acids. Germline-derived CDR1 and CDR2 are SEHNR and FQNEAQ (reference sequence). Trimming left V 3 bases short and J 4 bases short, with 15 bases between. DNA of the CDR3: TGTGCCAGCAGCTTGGGTCGGGAGGGACCCTATGGCTACACCTTC. Translation gives CASSLGREGPYGYTF. The full variable domain, completed using reference TRBV7-9 and TRBJ1-2, is DTGVSQNPRHKITKRGQNVTFRCDPISEHNRLYWYRQTLGQGPEFLTYFQNEAQLEKSRLLSDRFSAERPKGSFSTLEIQRTEQGDSAMYLCASSLGREGPYGYTFGSGTRLTVV.

The genes are TRBV7-9 and TRBJ2-1; TRBD2 agrees at 13 bases. V shed 2 bases, J shed 9 bases, and the junction held 4 bases outside the gene matches. The CDR3 runs 15 residues. Germline CDR1 reads SEHNR; CDR2 reads FQNEAQ (reference sequence). The CDR3 sequence is CASSLTSGRAVEQFF. The CDR3 nucleotides are TGTGCCAGCAGCTTAACTAGCGGGAGGGCCGTTGAGCAGTTCTTC.

The chain uses TRBV28 and TRBJ2-7, with 10 bases aligning to TRBD1. This CDR3 is 13 amino acids long. Germline values: CDR1 MDHEN, CDR2 SYDVKM. After removal of 7 bases from V and 6 bases from J, the junction contained 6 bases not matched to a gene. As DNA, the CDR3 is TGTGCCAGCAAAAGGACAGGGGGACCCGAGCAGTACTTC. It codes for CASKRTGGPEQYF.